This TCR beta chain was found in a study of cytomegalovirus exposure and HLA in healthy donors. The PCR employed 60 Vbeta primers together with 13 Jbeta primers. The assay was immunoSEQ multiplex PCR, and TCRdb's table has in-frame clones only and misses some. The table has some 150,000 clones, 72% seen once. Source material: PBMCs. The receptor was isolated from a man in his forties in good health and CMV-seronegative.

CDR3 DNA sequence: TGCGCCAGCGGACCCGGGGACTATCCCTACGAGCAGTACTTC. Protein product: CASGPGDYPYEQYF. The chain recombines TRBV5-1 with TRBJ2-7; 7 bases match TRBD2. Losses at the gene ends were 7 bases for V and 2 bases for J; bases not matched to a gene: 9. CDR1 and CDR2 from the germline V gene are SGHRS and YFSETQ. This CDR3 comprises 14 residues.